This TCR beta chain was identified during a study of T-cell reconstitution after alpha-beta-depleted transplantation in children (dated by TCRdb to about 2016). A note on the overall study: Using TCR repertoire profiling, the study quantitatively followed how T-cell immune reconstitution unfolded in children after TCRalphabeta/CD19-depleted allogeneic hematopoietic cell transplantation.

V is cut back by 0 bases and J by 0 bases, with 9 bases in the junction unmatched. The CDR3 sequence holds 18 residues, the cysteine and phenylalanine included. The CDR3 DNA has 54 bases and is translated from base 1. In the germline V gene, CDR1 corresponds to SGDLS and CDR2 to YYNGEE. This clonotype was seen ten or more times. Its antigen remains undetermined. Base qualities are not provided; no much larger clone lies one nucleotide away. The method behind the library was PCR. This sample was sequenced with an Illumina HiSeq 2500. TCR library preparation used molecular barcoding, with unique molecular identifiers applied to normalize quantification of the TCRbeta repertoire. TCRdb reran the public reads through fastp at Q25 and MiXCR, keeping productive beta chains. Rows are unified per CDR3 protein, each entry keeping the most common DNA and genes. The sample table records 200,000 to 250,000 distinct CDR3 sequences; 12% of these occur just once. Together, the top ten hold 2% to 3% of the sample.

Recombination joined TRBV9 with TRBJ2-3, with 8 middle bases fitting TRBD2. The origin of this receptor is a human donor who donated a stem cell graft to a child with acute lymphoblastic leukemia. Sequences were derived from PBMCs from the stem cell graft donor, sampled from the stem cell graft. The bases are TGTGCCAGCAGCGTAGCTGCGGGGGGACAAGATAGCACAGATACGCAGTATTTT. It translates as CASSVAAGGQDSTDTQYF.